The T cell receptor beta chain under discussion was sequenced for a study of CD8 T cells in Susac syndrome. Deletions cut 4 bases from V and 1 base from J, with 20 bases between. This CDR3 spans 18 amino acids. The germline V gene encodes CDR1 MNHEY and CDR2 SMNVEV (reference sequence). Random hexamers were used to reverse transcribe roughly 0.45 to 1 ug of RNA. Multiplex PCR with immunoSEQ amplified the TCR beta CDR3 across 54 Vbeta and 13 Jbeta. MiXCR, applied by TCRdb to the immunoSEQ multiplex PCR reads, yields one record per CDR3 protein. The sample records 230,000 or so distinct CDR3 sequences, 95% being singletons. General study points: It was acknowledged by the study that relatively few individuals were included in its TCR sequencing and HLA analysis.

A remark on this clonotype: Antigen unknown.

CD8+ and CD4+ blood T cells underwent TCR beta sequencing. Negative magnetic isolation gave CD8+ and CD4+ cells; FACS enriched CD8+ TEMRA. The sequenced sample consisted of CD4+ T cells from PBMCs. The chain joins TRBV27 to TRBJ1-5, with D perhaps matching TRBD1 (6 bases). This TCR was sampled from a human donor with multiple sclerosis. The CDR3 loop is CASSYGGPGMVSNQPQHF. In DNA, the CDR3 is TGTGCCAGCAGTTACGGGGGGCCCGGGATGGTCAGCAATCAGCCCCAGCATTTT.